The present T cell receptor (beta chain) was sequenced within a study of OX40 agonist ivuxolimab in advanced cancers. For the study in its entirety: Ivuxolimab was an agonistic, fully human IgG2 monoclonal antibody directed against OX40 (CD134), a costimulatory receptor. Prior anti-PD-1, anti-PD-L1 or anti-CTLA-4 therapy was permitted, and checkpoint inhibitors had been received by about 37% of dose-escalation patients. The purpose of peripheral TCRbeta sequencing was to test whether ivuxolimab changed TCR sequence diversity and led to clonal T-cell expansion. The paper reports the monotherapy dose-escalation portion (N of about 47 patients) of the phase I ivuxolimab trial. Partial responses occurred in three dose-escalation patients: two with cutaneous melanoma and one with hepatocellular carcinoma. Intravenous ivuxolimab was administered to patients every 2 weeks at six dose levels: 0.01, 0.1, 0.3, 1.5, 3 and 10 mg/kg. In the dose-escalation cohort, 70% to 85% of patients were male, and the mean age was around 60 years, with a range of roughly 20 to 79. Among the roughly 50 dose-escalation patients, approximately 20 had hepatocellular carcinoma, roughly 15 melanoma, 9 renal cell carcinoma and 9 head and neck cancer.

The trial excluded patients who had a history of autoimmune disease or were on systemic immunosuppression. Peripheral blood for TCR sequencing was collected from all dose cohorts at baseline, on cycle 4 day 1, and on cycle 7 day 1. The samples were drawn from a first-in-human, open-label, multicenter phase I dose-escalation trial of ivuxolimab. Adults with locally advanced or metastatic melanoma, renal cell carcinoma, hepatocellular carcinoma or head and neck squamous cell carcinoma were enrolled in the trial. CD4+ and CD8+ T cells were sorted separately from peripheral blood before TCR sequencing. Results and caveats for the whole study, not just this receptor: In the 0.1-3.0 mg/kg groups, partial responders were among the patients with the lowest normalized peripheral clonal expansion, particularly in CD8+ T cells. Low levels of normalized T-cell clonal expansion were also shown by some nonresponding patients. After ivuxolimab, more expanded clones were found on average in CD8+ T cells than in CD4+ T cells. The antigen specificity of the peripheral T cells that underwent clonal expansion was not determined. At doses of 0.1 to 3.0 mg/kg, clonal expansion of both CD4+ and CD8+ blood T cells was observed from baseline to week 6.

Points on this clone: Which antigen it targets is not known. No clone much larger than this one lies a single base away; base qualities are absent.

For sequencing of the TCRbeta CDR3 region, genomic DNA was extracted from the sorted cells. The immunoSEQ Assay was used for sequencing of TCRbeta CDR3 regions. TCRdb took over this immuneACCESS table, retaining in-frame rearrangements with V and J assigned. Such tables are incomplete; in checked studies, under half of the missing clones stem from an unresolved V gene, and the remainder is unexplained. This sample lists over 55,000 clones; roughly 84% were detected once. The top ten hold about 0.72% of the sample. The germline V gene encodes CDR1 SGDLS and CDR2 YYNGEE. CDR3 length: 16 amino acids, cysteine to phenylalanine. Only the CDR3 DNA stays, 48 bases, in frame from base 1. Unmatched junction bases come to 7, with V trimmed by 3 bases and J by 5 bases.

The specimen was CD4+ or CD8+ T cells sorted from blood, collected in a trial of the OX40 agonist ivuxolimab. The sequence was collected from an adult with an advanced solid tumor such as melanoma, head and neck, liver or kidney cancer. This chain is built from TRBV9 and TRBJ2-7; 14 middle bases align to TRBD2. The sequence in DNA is TGTGCCAGCAGCGCCGGGACTAGCGGGGGTGTACACGAGCAGTACTTC. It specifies CASSAGTSGGVHEQYF.